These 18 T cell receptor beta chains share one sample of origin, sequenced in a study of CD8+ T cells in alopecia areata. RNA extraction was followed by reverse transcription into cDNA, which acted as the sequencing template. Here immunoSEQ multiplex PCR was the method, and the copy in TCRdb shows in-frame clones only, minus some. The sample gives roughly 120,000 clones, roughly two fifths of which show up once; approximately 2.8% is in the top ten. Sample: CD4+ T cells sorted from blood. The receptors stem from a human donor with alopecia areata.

The CDR3 protein is CASSLERPQDTQYF. The CDR3 region has the DNA TGTGCCAGCAGCTTAGAGAGGCCCCAAGATACGCAGTATTTT. The genes are TRBV7-9 and TRBJ2-3, with no clear D. V lost 1 base, J lost 5 bases, and 10 bases lay in between. The CDR3 runs to 14 residues. Germline V CDR1 and CDR2: SEHNR, FQNEAQ (reference sequence).

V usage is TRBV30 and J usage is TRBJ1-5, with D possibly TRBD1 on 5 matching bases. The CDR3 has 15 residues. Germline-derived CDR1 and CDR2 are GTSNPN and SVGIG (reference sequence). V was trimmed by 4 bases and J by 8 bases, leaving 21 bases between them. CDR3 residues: CAWNRGAGDYEPQHF. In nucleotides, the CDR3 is TGTGCCTGGAATAGGGGTGCGGGCGACTACGAGCCCCAGCATTTT.

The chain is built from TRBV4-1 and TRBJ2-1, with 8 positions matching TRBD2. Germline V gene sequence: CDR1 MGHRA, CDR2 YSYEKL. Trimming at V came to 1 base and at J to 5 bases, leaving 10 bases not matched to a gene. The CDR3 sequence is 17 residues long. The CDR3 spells CASSQGFVGLVHNEQFF. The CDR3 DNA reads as TGCGCCAGCAGCCAAGGGTTCGTGGGACTAGTACACAATGAGCAGTTCTTC.

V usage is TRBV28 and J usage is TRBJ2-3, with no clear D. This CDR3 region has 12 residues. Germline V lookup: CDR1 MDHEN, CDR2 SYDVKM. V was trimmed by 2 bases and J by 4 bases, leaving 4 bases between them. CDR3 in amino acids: CASSLNADTQYF. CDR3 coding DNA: TGTGCCAGCAGTTTAAACGCAGATACGCAGTATTTT.

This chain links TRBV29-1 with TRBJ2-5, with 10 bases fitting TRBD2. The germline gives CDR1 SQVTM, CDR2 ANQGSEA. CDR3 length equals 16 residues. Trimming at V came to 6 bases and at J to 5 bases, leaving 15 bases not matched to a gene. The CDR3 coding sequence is TGCAGCGTAGGGCTAGGGGCTAGCGGGAGTGGGGAGACCCAGTACTTC. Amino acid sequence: CSVGLGASGSGETQYF.

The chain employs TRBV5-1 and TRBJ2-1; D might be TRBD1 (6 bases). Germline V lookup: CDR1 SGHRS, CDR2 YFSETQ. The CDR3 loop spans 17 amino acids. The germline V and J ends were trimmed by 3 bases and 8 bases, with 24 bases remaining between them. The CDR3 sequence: CASSWGHGLRSRDEQFF. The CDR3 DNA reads TGCGCCAGCAGCTGGGGGCATGGACTTCGTTCGAGGGATGAGCAGTTCTTC.

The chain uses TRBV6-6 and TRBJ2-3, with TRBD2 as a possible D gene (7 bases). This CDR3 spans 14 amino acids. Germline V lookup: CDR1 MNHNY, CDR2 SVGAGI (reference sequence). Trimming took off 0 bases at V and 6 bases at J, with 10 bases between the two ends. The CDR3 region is CASSYSRGADTQYF. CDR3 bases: TGTGCCAGCAGTTACTCCCGGGGGGCCGATACGCAGTATTTT.

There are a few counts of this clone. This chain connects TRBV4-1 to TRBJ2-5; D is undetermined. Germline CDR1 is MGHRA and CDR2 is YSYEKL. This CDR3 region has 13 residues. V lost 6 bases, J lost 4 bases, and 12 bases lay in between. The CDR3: CASSPDLRETQYF. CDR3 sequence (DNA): TGCGCCAGCAGTCCAGACCTGAGAGAGACCCAGTACTTC.

CDR3 residues: CASRSGARVETQYF. In DNA form, the CDR3 reads TGTGCCAGCAGGTCGGGGGCGCGGGTCGAGACCCAGTACTTC. The chain combines TRBV28 with TRBJ2-5, with D possibly being TRBD1 or TRBD2 (6 bases each). Germline V gives CDR1 MDHEN, CDR2 SYDVKM. V lost 6 bases and J lost 5, with 16 bases in between. This CDR3 has 14 residues.

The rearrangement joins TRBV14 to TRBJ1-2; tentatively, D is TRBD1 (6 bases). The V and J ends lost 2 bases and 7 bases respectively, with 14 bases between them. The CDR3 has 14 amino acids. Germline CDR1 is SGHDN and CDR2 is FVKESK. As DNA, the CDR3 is TGTGCCAGCAGCCAAAATAACAGGGTCGTTGGCTACACCTTC. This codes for CASSQNNRVVGYTF.

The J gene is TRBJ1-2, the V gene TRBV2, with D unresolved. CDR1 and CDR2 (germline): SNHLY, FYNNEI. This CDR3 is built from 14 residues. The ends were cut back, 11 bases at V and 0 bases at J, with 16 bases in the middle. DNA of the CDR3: TGTGCCGCCACAGCTAGTAACGCTAACTATGGCTACACCTTC. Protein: CAATASNANYGYTF.

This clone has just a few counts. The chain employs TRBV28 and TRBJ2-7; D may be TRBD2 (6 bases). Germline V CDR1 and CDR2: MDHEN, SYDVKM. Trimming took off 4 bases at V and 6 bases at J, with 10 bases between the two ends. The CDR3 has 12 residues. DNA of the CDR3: TGTGCCAGCAGTTCTCCCGGGGGCGAGCAGTACTTC. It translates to CASSSPGGEQYF.

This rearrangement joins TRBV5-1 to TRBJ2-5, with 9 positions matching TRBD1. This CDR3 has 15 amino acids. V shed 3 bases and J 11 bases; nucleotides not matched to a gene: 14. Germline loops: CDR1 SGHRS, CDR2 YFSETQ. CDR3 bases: TGCGCCAGCAGCTCGGTACAGGGGGCCAGGGAAGAGCAGTACTTC. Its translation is CASSSVQGAREEQYF.

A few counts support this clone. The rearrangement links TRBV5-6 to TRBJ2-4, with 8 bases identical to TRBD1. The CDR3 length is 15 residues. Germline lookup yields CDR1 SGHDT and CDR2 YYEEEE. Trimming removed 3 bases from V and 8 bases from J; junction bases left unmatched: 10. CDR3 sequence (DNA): TGTGCCAGCAGCTCAAGGACAGGGAATGTTGACATTCAGTACTTC. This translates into CASSSRTGNVDIQYF.

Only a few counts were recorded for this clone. DNA for the CDR3: TGTGCCAGCAGCCAGGGACAGGGGGCTAAGGAGCAGTACTTC. As protein: CASSQGQGAKEQYF. The chain uses TRBV7-9 and TRBJ2-7, with 12 bases aligning to TRBD1. Germline V CDR1 and CDR2: SEHNR, FQNEAQ (reference sequence). The CDR3 runs 14 residues. Trimming cost V 5 bases and J 7 bases; bases outside gene matches: 6.

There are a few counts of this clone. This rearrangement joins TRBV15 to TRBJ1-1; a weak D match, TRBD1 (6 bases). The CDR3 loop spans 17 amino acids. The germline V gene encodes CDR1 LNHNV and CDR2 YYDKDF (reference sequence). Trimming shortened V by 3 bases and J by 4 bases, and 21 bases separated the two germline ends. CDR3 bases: TGTGCCACCAGCAGGTCCCTCGGAGAGGGGGGAGGCACTGAAGCTTTCTTT. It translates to CATSRSLGEGGGTEAFF. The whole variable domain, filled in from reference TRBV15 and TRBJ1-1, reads DAMVIQNPRYQVTQFGKPVTLSCSQTLNHNVMYWYQQKSSQAPKLLFHYYDKDFNNEADTPDNFQSRRPNTSFCFLDIRSPGLGDTAMYLCATSRSLGEGGGTEAFFGQGTRLTVV.

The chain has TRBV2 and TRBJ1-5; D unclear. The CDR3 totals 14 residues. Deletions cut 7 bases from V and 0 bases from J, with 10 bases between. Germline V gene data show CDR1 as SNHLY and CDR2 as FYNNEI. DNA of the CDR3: TGTGCCAGCACGGTGGAAGATAGCAATCAGCCCCAGCATTTT. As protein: CASTVEDSNQPQHF.

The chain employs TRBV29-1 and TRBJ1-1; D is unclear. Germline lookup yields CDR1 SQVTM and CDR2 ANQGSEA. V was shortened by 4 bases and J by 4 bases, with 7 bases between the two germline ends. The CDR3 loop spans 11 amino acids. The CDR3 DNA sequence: TGCAGCGTTGCTGGATTCACTGAAGCTTTCTTT. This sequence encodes CSVAGFTEAFF.